The next 29 T cell receptor beta chains were all read from a single sample in a study of cytomegalovirus exposure and HLA in healthy donors. PCR was performed using 60 Vbeta and 13 Jbeta primers. Profiled with immunoSEQ multiplex PCR; TCRdb holds only in-frame clones, not every one. The table lists under 150,000 clones, around 78% of them singletons. Sample: PBMCs. The receptors originated from a middle-aged woman in good health and CMV-seronegative.

The V and J genes are TRBV19 and TRBJ1-1, with a possible D match to TRBD1 (6 bases). The CDR3 runs 14 residues. CDR1 is LNHDA and CDR2 is SQIVND in the germline V gene (reference sequence). V lost 5 bases and J 5 bases, leaving 15 bases between the germline ends. The CDR3 region is CASSVQGSWTEAFF. CDR3 bases: TGTGCCAGTAGTGTACAGGGTTCTTGGACTGAAGCTTTCTTT.

The chain uses TRBV9 and TRBJ2-3, with D unclear. Trimming took off 3 bases at V and 2 bases at J, with 4 bases between the two ends. The CDR3 is 12 residues long. The germline CDR1 and CDR2 sequences are SGDLS and YYNGEE. In DNA form, the CDR3 reads TGTGCCAGCAGCGCCGTCACAGATACGCAGTATTTT. The encoded protein is CASSAVTDTQYF.

The chain carries TRBV11-2 and TRBJ2-7; no clear D. V dropped 5 bases and J dropped 6 bases, with 17 bases sitting between them. In germline, CDR1 is SGHAT, CDR2 FQNNGV. This CDR3 spans 14 amino acids. For the CDR3, the DNA is TGTGCCAGCAGCCCAGTCTCGGGTGTCTTCGAGCAGTACTTC. Translation gives CASSPVSGVFEQYF. Filled out from reference TRBV11-2 and TRBJ2-7, the complete variable domain reads EAGVAQSPRYKIIEKRQSVAFWCNPISGHATLYWYQQILGQGPKLLIQFQNNGVVDDSQLPKDRFSAERLKGVDSTLKIQPAKLEDSAVYLCASSPVSGVFEQYFGPGTRLTVT.

The gene calls are TRBV10-3 and TRBJ1-2; TRBD1 matches at 10 bases. Germline V gene data show CDR1 as ENHRY and CDR2 as SYGVKD. Trimming took 10 bases from V and 7 from J; bases not matched to a gene: 6. The CDR3 runs 12 residues. The CDR3 DNA follows: TGTGCCAACTGGGACAGGGGAGGTGGCTACACCTTC. It encodes CANWDRGGGYTF.

The J gene is TRBJ2-7, the V gene TRBV28, with D possibly being TRBD1 (5 bases). The V end was cut by 5 bases, the J end by 4 bases, with 12 bases between. Germline assignment: CDR1 MDHEN and CDR2 SYDVKM. This CDR3 region has 13 residues. The CDR3 DNA follows: TGTGCCAGCAGTCCAATCAACAGGTACGAGCAGTACTTC. Translating it yields CASSPINRYEQYF.

The chain combines TRBV7-9 with TRBJ2-5; D possibly corresponds to TRBD2 (5 bases). V dropped 3 bases and J dropped 4 bases, with 12 bases sitting between them. From germline, CDR1 is SEHNR and CDR2 FQNEAQ (reference sequence). This CDR3 spans 14 amino acids. CDR3 region: CASSLGERIETQYF. In DNA form, the CDR3 reads TGTGCCAGCAGCTTGGGAGAGAGGATAGAGACCCAGTACTTC.

The V and J genes are TRBV9 and TRBJ2-5, with 9 bases identical to TRBD2. Losses at the gene ends were 0 bases for V and 5 bases for J; bases not matched to a gene: 8. The germline V gene encodes CDR1 SGDLS and CDR2 YYNGEE. The CDR3 is 16 amino acids. The CDR3 loop is CASSVGLAGYTETQYF. CDR3 nucleotide sequence: TGTGCCAGCAGCGTAGGGCTAGCGGGGTATACGGAGACCCAGTACTTC.

CDR3 in DNA: TGTGCCAGCAGCCCCGAGATCAGGGGGTCCCACAATGAGCAGTTCTTC. Its protein product is CASSPEIRGSHNEQFF. V is TRBV7-6 and J is TRBJ2-1, with 7 bases fitting TRBD1. This CDR3 region has 16 residues. Germline V gene lookup returns CDR1 SGHVS and CDR2 FNYEAQ. After removal of 5 bases from V and 5 bases from J, the junction contained 12 bases not matched to a gene.

The J gene is TRBJ2-6, the V gene TRBV12-1; TRBD1 was called by the table and not checked on the DNA. TRBV12-1 is classified as a pseudogene. CDR3 size: 19 residues. The CDR3 reads CASSSLQGGFSSGANVLTF. The DNA of the CDR3 is TGTGCCAGCAGCTCCCTCCAGGGGGGTTTTTCCTCTGGGGCCAACGTCCTGACTTTC.

This clone has a handful of counts. The V and J genes are TRBV14 and TRBJ2-7; possible D gene TRBD1, 5 bases. Between the trimmed V and J ends, which lost 6 bases and 0 bases, there was a span of 9 bases. This CDR3 region has 13 residues. Germline V gives CDR1 SGHDN, CDR2 FVKESK. This CDR3 reads CASRLDTSYEQYF. CDR3 nucleotides: TGTGCCAGCAGGCTGGACACCTCCTACGAGCAGTACTTC.

The V and J genes are TRBV30 and TRBJ1-2; possible D gene TRBD1, 5 bases. CDR3 length: 15 amino acids. Between the trimmed V and J ends, which lost 0 bases and 2 bases, there was a span of 13 bases. Germline CDR1 reads GTSNPN; CDR2 reads SVGIG (reference sequence). The CDR3 loop reads CAWSVGRGANYGYTF. The CDR3 nucleotides read TGTGCCTGGAGTGTAGGTAGGGGCGCAAACTATGGCTACACCTTC.

This clone was counted only a few times. The V gene is TRBV9, the J gene TRBJ2-1, with 9 bases that match TRBD1. With V trimmed by 0 bases and J by 12 bases, 4 bases remained unmatched. The CDR3 has 13 residues. Germline CDR1 SGDLS, CDR2 YYNGEE. The CDR3 nucleotides read TGTGCCAGCAGCGTAGCCGGGGACAGGGCGCAGTTCTTC. It translates to CASSVAGDRAQFF.

This chain connects TRBV7-8 to TRBJ2-7; 13 bases align to TRBD2. The CDR3 is made up of 16 amino acids. The V and J ends lost 4 bases and 4 bases, in that order; junction bases with no gene match: 7. The germline V gene has CDR1 SGHVS and CDR2 FQNEAQ. For the CDR3, the DNA is TGTGCCAGCAGCTACGAACTAGCGGGAGGGCGTTACGAGCAGTACTTC. Translating it yields CASSYELAGGRYEQYF.

The chain recombines TRBV10-1 with TRBJ2-3; 8 bases are shared with TRBD2. J was trimmed by 5 bases and V by 3 bases; bases with no gene match: 19. The CDR3 totals 19 residues. Germline V CDR1 and CDR2: WNHNN, SYGVQD (reference sequence). The CDR3 sequence: CASSDADMTRRGVVDTQYF. The DNA for the CDR3 is TGCGCCAGCAGTGATGCCGACATGACTAGGCGGGGGGTTGTAGATACGCAGTATTTT.

This chain connects TRBV2 to TRBJ2-5; 7 bases agree with TRBD2. The CDR3 has 14 residues. Germline CDR1 reads SNHLY; CDR2 reads FYNNEI. V dropped 6 bases and J dropped 2; count of bases not matched to a gene: 6. CDR3 residues: CASSRGTTQETQYF. In nucleotides, the CDR3 is TGTGCCAGCAGCCGCGGGACTACTCAAGAGACCCAGTACTTC.

Regarding this clone: The junction does not match germline at one end; this may be a read error. This chain joins TRBV30 and TRBJ2-1; TRBD2 matches at 14 bases. Germline CDR1 is GTSNPN and CDR2 is SVGIG (reference sequence). The CDR3 spans 16 residues. CDR3 amino acids: CAWQGTSGSSYNEQLF. The CDR3 DNA reads as TGTGCCTGGCAAGGGACTAGCGGGAGCTCCTACAATGAGCAGCTCTTC.

The sample holds one count of this clone. J is TRBJ1-5 and V is TRBV7-9; D is uncertain. The length of the CDR3 is 12 residues. Germline V gene sequence: CDR1 SEHNR, CDR2 FQNEAQ (reference sequence). Trimming pared 5 bases from V and 6 bases from J, leaving 8 bases between. CDR3 protein: CASSHSVQPQHF. CDR3 coding DNA: TGTGCCAGCAGCCACTCGGTTCAGCCCCAGCATTTT.

This clone has just a few counts. J is TRBJ2-3 and V is TRBV20-1; no definite D call. V lost 4 bases and J 7 bases, leaving 9 bases between the germline ends. Germline CDR1 reads DFQATT; CDR2 reads SNEGSKA (reference sequence). This CDR3 region has 11 residues. CDR3 bases: TGCAGTGCTATTCTCAGGCATACGCAGTATTTT. The encoded protein is CSAILRHTQYF.

This sequence joins TRBV6-5 and TRBJ2-1; the match to TRBD1 covers 7 bases. The CDR3 contains 12 residues. CDR1 and CDR2 from the germline V gene are MNHEY and SVGAGI. The J segment lost 7 bases and the V segment lost 5 bases, leaving 2 bases of the junction unmatched. In nucleotides, the CDR3 is TGTGCCAGCAGTAAGACAGGGAATGAGCAGTTCTTC. It translates to CASSKTGNEQFF.

Points on this clone: Germline and junction disagree at one end, which may indicate a read error. At the DNA level, this CDR3 is encoded by other sequences in the same sample as well. The V gene is TRBV19, the J gene TRBJ2-3; D may be TRBD1 (5 bases). CDR3 length equals 15 residues. Per germline, CDR1 LNHDA and CDR2 SQIVND (reference sequence). The CDR3 DNA sequence: TGCGCCAGTAGTGTCGCAGGGTCCCGCACAGATACGCAGTATTTT. Protein product: CASSVAGSRTDTQYF.

The gene calls are TRBV6-5 and TRBJ1-4; D is ambiguous. The CDR3 loop spans 15 amino acids. The germline gives CDR1 MNHEY, CDR2 SVGAGI. V was trimmed by 0 bases and J by 7 bases, leaving 12 bases between them. Here the CDR3 DNA reads TGTGCCAGCAGTTACTCGTGGGGAGAGGGTGAAAAACTGTTTTTT. It codes for CASSYSWGEGEKLFF.

The chain employs TRBV10-3 and TRBJ1-2; 7 bases fit TRBD1. The CDR3 contains 17 residues. Per the germline V gene, CDR1 is ENHRY and CDR2 is SYGVKD. V was pared by 2 bases and J by 4 bases, with 13 bases of the junction left unmatched. The CDR3 here is CAISEGAGGYSVYGYTF. Written as DNA, the CDR3 is TGTGCCATCAGTGAGGGGGCAGGGGGGTATTCCGTCTATGGCTACACCTTC.

V is TRBV6-1 and J is TRBJ1-5; D unclear. The CDR3 length is 9 residues. V was trimmed by 8 bases and J by 11 bases, leaving 7 bases between them. The V gene's germline CDR1 is MNHNS and CDR2 SASEGT. The CDR3 loop is CASPPAQHF. DNA of the CDR3: TGTGCCAGCCCTCCAGCCCAGCATTTT.

The V gene is TRBV4-1, the J gene TRBJ2-3; D is perhaps TRBD2 (5 bases). This CDR3 spans 15 amino acids. V dropped 3 bases and J dropped 0 bases, with 10 bases sitting between them. Germline lookup yields CDR1 MGHRA and CDR2 YSYEKL. The CDR3 DNA reads as TGCGCCAGCAGCCACTCACCGGGGAGCACAGATACGCAGTATTTT. Its translation is CASSHSPGSTDTQYF.

The chain links TRBV10-3 to TRBJ1-3; D may be TRBD1 (5 bases). V dropped 11 bases and J dropped 4 bases, with 18 bases sitting between them. In germline, CDR1 is ENHRY, CDR2 SYGVKD. The CDR3 contains 14 residues. Written as DNA, the CDR3 is TGTGCCGCGAGGGGAGGGGTGGCAGGAAACACCATATATTTT. Translating gives CAARGGVAGNTIYF.

The V gene is TRBV11-2, the J gene TRBJ2-1, with 11 positions matching TRBD2. This CDR3 comprises 14 residues. J lost 6 bases, V lost 8 bases, and 6 bases had no gene match. Per germline, CDR1 SGHAT and CDR2 FQNNGV. CDR3 amino acids: CASLGLAGLNEQFF. The CDR3 bases are TGTGCCAGCCTCGGACTAGCGGGTCTCAATGAGCAGTTCTTC.

The rearrangement links TRBV5-1 to TRBJ2-7; 9 bases line up with TRBD2. With 4 bases clipped from V and 0 bases from J, the junction kept 8 bases outside the gene matches. The CDR3 is made up of 16 amino acids. Germline assignment: CDR1 SGHRS and CDR2 YFSETQ. CDR3: CASSRRPSGNSYEQYF. Here the CDR3 DNA reads TGCGCCAGCAGCCGCCGCCCTAGCGGGAACTCCTACGAGCAGTACTTC.

V is TRBV2 and J is TRBJ2-5, with D unclear. Trimming removed 3 bases at V and 5 bases at J, with 7 bases between. In germline, CDR1 is SNHLY, CDR2 FYNNEI. CDR3 size: 12 residues. The CDR3 spells CASSERWETQYF. The CDR3 coding sequence is TGTGCCAGCAGTGAGAGGTGGGAGACCCAGTACTTC.

This clone was counted only a few times. The J gene is TRBJ1-1, the V gene TRBV30; TRBD1 matches 7 bases. Germline CDR1 GTSNPN, CDR2 SVGIG (reference sequence). The CDR3 is 13 residues long. V shed 4 bases, J shed 8 bases, and the junction held 10 bases outside the gene matches. CDR3: CAWNSEGGQEAFF. In DNA form, the CDR3 reads TGTGCCTGGAACTCCGAGGGGGGACAGGAAGCTTTCTTT.